Described below is a single T cell receptor (beta chain) sequence and its context. As yet, its antigen is unknown. Processing of graft tissue released intraepithelial and lamina propria lymphocytes. The data are from a study of graft-versus-host responses after intestinal transplantation. Findings and limits, study-wide: GvH clone levels peaked in circulation, and this peak was associated with early post-transplant HvG declines.

V dropped 2 bases and J dropped 7 bases, with 17 bases sitting between them. This CDR3 is 15 amino acids long. CDR1 and CDR2 (germline): MDHEN, SYDVKM. Measured with immunoSEQ multiplex PCR; TCRdb has only the in-frame clones, and not every one. The sample shows around 11,000 clones, roughly three quarters of them seen only once. This chain uses TRBV28 with TRBJ1-2, with a possible D match to TRBD1 (5 bases). The TCR originated in a human patient who received an intestinal transplant, so some T cells may come from the graft donor. The starting material was ileum tissue, obtained 23 days after intestinal transplant. The CDR3 spells CASSLGQGPLGGYTF. The CDR3 DNA is TGTGCCAGCAGTTTAGGGCAGGGCCCTTTAGGTGGCTACACCTTC.